This note documents a single T cell receptor beta chain sequence. The sample originates from a study of control samples from healthy donors and cancer patients. The protocol was immunoSEQ multiplex PCR, while the TCRdb copy is restricted to in-frame clones and leaves out a portion. The sample has around 150,000 clones; around nine tenths are singletons. The CDR3 consists of 14 residues. Germline V CDR1 and CDR2: KGHSH, LQKENI. Trimming stripped 7 bases from V and 5 bases from J, with 14 bases between. The rearrangement joins TRBV18 to TRBJ1-4; a possible D gene is TRBD1 (6 bases). The sequence came from a young man in good health. The sample was blood. The CDR3 DNA reads as TGTGCCAGCTGGAGAGGGGGAGCGAATGAAAAACTGTTTTTT. This gives the protein CASWRGGANEKLFF.